The present T cell receptor (beta chain) was sequenced within a study of blood T cell repertoires in COVID-19. Clinical histories supplied by participants themselves formed the basis of cohort assignment. Cohort 3 recovered donors had two negative PCRs, clearance, or symptom resolution. V lost 6 bases and J lost 2, with 15 bases in between. The CDR3 consists of 15 residues. CDR1 is MNHEY and CDR2 is SVGAGI in the germline V gene. How the authors handled the data: Estimation of nucleated cell counts was performed using reference gene primer amplification. Libraries were prepared by immunoSEQ multiplex PCR; TCRdb keeps only in-frame clonotypes and omits some of them. From that table come the V and J calls and clone size; the DNA was used to work out D and trimming. This sample has roughly 350,000 clones, with 80% to 95% found just once.

The J gene is TRBJ2-3, the V gene TRBV6-5; tentative D call: TRBD1 (6 bases). The sequenced material came from PBMCs or T cells enriched from blood (not recorded which). This clonotype was obtained from a woman in her twenties or thirties who had recovered from COVID-19. The CDR3 protein is CASRTFGDITDTQYF. DNA for the CDR3: TGTGCCAGCAGAACGTTCGGGGACATCACAGATACGCAGTATTTT.